This TCR beta chain was profiled in a study of TIL therapy for anti-PD-1-resistant metastatic lung cancer (dated by TCRdb to about 2021). With regard to the full study: Tumors were harvested before any PD-1/PD-L1 blockade; patients then received nivolumab, and those progressing received lymphodepletion, expanded TIL infusion and IL-2. Enrolled patients had a median age of almost 55 years (range 38-75) and a median tumor PD-L1 proportion score of under 7%. Most of the cohort had lung adenocarcinoma, including a handful of EGFR-mutant tumors and two ALK-rearranged tumors, and half of the patients were either current or former smokers. Across the cohort, whole-exome sequencing showed a median non-synonymous tumor mutation burden of 1.5 mutations per megabase. Clonotypes were tracked across tumor, expanded TIL product and serial blood samples by T cell receptor beta sequencing of tumor and peripheral blood. Overall results and qualifications from the work: Because the cohort was highly selected, with more treatment-naive, never-smoker and oncogene-addicted patients than is typical, generalizability is limited. The study protocol defined all tumor marker inferences as exploratory. The baseline peripheral repertoire was partially replaced by infused TIL clonotypes, which then decayed over months, and persistence showed no apparent association with response.

The immunoSEQ v3 hsTCRB kit was used to amplify TCR beta CDR3 regions from genomic DNA through bias-controlled multiplex PCR. TCR libraries were sequenced on an Illumina NextSeq 500 to some 2.2 million read pairs for survey level or roughly 4.5-6 million for deep level. The published analysis was carried out like this. V, D and J genes were assigned, non-productive sequences were removed, and clonality was reported by immunoSEQ Analyzer software. Repertoires of infused TIL and blood were compared using productive Simpson clonality and the Morisita overlap index of productive TRB rearrangements. Absolute clonotype counts in blood were estimated by multiplying the lymphocyte count by the CD3+ fraction and by the productive frequency of the clone. Here the immuneACCESS table is served through TCRdb, limited to in-frame sequences with V and J called. Missing clones are a known gap in these copies; in checked studies unresolved V genes cover under half, and the rest lacks a known reason. V, J and clone size derive from that table, while D and trimming were established from the DNA sequence. The sample data list under 70,000 clones, and less than 85% of these were observed just once. About 1.8% of the sample comes from the top ten.

As to this clone: No antigen is known for it. Base qualities are not provided; no much larger clone lies one nucleotide away.

In the paper's terms, the time point label means: pre-treatment sample, taken before nivolumab and TIL therapy. Adults with stage 4 NSCLC were enrolled from October 2017 to January 2020 in a dual-center phase I trial. The samples were obtained from a phase I trial that was single-arm and open-label and tested tumor-infiltrating lymphocyte therapy combined with nivolumab in advanced non-small cell lung cancer. Blood mononuclear cells were isolated from EDTA tubes by Ficoll gradient and were snap-frozen as pellets, and DNA was extracted with a Qiagen mini-prep kit. The V and J ends are trimmed by 4 bases and 2 bases, leaving 8 bases between them. The CDR3, cysteine through phenylalanine, is 13 amino acids long. Only the CDR3 portion is preserved as DNA: 39 bases, with reading frame beginning at the first base. Per the germline V gene, MDHEN is the CDR1 and SYDVKM is the CDR2.

This TCR was sampled from a person aged 25 to 85 with non-small cell lung cancer. This material consisted of blood, taken at baseline. The V and J genes are TRBV28 and TRBJ1-1, with the D gene not confidently named. The base sequence is TGTGCCAGCAGTTGGAACGGCAACACTGAAGCTTTCTTT. This codes for CASSWNGNTEAFF.